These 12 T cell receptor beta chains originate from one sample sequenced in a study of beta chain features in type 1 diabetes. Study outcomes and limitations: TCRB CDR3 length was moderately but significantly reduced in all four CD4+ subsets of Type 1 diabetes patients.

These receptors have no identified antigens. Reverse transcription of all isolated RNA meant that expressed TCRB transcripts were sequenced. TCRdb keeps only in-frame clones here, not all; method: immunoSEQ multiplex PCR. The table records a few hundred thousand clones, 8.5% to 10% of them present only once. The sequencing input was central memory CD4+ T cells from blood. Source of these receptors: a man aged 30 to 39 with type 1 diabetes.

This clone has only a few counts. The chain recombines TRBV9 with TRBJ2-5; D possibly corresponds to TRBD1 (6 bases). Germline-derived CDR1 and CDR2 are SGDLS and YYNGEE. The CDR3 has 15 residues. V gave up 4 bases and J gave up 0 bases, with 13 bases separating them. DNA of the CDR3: TGTGCCAGCAGCCCTCGGACAGACCACCAAGAGACCCAGTACTTC. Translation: CASSPRTDHQETQYF.

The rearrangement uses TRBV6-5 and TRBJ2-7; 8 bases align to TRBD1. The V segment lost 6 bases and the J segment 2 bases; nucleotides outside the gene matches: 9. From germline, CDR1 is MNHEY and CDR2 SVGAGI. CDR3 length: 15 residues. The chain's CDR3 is CASSYFGTGPYEQYF. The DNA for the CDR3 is TGTGCCAGCAGCTATTTTGGGACAGGTCCCTACGAGCAGTACTTC.

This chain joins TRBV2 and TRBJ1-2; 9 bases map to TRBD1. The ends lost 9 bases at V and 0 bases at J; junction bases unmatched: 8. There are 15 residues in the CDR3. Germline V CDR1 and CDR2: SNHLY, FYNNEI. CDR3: CARGIQGAPNYGYTF. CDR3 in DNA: TGTGCCAGAGGAATACAGGGGGCTCCTAACTATGGCTACACCTTC.

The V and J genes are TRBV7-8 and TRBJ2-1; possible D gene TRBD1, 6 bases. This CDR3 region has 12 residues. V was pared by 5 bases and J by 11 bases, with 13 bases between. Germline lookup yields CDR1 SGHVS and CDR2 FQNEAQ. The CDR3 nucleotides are TGTGCCAGCAGCCTACTCCGGGACAAGCAGTTCTTC. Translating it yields CASSLLRDKQFF.

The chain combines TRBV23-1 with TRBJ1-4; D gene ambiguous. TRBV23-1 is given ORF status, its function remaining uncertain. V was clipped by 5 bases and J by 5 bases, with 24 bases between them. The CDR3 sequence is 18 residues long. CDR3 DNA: TGCGCCAGCAGTAAGTCAGGAGGCCGAGAATGGGAAAATGAAAAACTGTTTTTT. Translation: CASSKSGGREWENEKLFF.

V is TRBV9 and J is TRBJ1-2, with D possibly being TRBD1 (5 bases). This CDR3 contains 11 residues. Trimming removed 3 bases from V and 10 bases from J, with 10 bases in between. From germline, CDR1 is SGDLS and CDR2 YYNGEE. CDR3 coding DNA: TGTGCCAGCAGCGGCCGGGACTTCTACACCTTC. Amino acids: CASSGRDFYTF.

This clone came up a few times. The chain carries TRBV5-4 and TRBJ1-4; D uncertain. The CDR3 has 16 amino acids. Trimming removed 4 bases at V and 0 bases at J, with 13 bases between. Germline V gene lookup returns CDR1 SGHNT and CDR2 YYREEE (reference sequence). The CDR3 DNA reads TGTGCCAGCAGCCAAGCCGGATCCGCAACTAATGAAAAACTGTTTTTT. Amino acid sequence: CASSQAGSATNEKLFF.

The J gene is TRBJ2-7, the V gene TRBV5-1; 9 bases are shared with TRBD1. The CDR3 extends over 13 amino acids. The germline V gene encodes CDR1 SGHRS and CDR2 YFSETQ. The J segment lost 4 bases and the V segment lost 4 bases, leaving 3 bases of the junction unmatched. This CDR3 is CASSGGQGYEQYF. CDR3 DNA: TGCGCCAGCAGCGGGGGACAGGGATACGAGCAGTACTTC.

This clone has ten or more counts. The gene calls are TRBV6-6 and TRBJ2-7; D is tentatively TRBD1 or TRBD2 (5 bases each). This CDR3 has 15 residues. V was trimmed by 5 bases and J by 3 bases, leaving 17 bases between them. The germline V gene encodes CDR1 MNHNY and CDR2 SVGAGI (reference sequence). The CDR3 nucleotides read TGTGCCAGCAGTAACGGGGCACCTACGGGCTACGAGCAGTACTTC. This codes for CASSNGAPTGYEQYF.

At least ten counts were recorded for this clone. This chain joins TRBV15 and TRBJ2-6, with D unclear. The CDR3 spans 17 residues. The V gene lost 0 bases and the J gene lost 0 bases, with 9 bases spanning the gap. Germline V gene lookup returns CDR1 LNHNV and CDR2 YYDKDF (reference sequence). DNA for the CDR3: TGTGCCACCAGCAGAGATTCAGTCGGCTCTGGGGCCAACGTCCTGACTTTC. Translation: CATSRDSVGSGANVLTF.

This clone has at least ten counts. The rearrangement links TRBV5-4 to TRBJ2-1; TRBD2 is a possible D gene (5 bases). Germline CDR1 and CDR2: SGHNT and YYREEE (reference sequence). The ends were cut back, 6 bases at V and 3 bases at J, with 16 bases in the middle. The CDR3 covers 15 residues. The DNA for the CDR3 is TGTGCCAGCAACCTCGCCAGAGGGAACTACAATGAGCAGTTCTTC. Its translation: CASNLARGNYNEQFF.

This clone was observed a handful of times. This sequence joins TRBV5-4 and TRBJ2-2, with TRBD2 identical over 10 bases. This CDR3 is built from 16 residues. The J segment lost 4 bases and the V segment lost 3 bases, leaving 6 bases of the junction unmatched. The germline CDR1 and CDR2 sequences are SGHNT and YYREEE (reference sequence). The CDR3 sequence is CASSSLAGGPTGELFF. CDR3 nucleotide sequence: TGTGCCAGCAGCTCCTTAGCGGGAGGTCCCACCGGGGAGCTGTTTTTT.